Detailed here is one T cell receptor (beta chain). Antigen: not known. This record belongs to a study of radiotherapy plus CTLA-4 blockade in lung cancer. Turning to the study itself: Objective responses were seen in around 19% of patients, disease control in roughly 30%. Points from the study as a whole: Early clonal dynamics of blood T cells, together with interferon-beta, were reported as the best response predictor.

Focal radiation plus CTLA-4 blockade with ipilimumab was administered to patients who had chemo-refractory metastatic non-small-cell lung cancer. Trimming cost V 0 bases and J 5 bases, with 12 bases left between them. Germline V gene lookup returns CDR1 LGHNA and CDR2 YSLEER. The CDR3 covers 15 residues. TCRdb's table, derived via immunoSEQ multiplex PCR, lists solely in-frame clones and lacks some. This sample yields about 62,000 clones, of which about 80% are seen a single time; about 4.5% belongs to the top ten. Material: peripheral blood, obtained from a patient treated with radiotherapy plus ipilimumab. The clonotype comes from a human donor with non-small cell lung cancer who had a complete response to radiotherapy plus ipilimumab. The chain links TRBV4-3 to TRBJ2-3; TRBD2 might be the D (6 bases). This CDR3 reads CASSQENGSGDTQYF. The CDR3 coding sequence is TGCGCCAGCAGCCAAGAAAACGGGAGTGGAGATACGCAGTATTTT.